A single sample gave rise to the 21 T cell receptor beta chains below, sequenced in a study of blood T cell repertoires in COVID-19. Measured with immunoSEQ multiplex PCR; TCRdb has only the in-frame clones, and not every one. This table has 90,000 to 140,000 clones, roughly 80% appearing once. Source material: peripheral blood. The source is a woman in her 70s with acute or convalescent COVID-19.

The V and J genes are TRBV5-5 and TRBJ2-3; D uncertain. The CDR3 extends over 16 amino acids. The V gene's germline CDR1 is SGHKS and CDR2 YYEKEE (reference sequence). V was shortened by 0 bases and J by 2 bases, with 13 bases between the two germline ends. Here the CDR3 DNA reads TGTGCCAGCAGCTTGGAAGGCGGCCTCCTCACAGATACGCAGTATTTT. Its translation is CASSLEGGLLTDTQYF.

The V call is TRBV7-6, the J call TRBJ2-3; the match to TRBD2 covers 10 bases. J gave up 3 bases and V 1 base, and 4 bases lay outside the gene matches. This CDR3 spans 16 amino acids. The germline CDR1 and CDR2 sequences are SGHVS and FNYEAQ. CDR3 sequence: CASSLESGGATDTQYF. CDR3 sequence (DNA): TGTGCCAGCAGCTTAGAAAGCGGGGGGGCAACAGATACGCAGTATTTT.

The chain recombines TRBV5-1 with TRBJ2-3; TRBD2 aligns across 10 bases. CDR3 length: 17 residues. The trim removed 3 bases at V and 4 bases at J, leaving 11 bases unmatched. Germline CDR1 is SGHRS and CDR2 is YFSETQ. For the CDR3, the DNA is TGCGCCAGCAGCTATTTCGACAGCGGGGGGGCGGCAGATACGCAGTATTTT. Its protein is CASSYFDSGGAADTQYF.

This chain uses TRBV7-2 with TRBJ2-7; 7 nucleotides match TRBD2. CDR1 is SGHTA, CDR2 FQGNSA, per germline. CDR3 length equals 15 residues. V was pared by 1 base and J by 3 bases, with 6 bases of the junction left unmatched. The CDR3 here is CASSLDGGTYYEQYF. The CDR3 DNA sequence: TGTGCCAGCAGCTTAGACGGGGGGACTTACTACGAGCAGTACTTC.

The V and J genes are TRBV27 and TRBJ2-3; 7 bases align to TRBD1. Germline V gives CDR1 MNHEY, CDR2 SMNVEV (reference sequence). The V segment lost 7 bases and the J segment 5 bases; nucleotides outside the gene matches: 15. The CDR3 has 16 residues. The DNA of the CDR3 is TGTGCCAGCAACCCGACCGCGCCGTCAGGGGGAGATACGCAGTATTTT. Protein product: CASNPTAPSGGDTQYF.

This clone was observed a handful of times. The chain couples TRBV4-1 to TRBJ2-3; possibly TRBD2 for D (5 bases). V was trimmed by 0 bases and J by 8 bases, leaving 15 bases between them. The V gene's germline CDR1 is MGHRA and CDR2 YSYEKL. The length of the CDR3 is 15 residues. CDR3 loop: CASSQDLRGSGTQYF. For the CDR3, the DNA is TGCGCCAGCAGCCAAGATTTGAGAGGGTCGGGTACGCAGTATTTT.

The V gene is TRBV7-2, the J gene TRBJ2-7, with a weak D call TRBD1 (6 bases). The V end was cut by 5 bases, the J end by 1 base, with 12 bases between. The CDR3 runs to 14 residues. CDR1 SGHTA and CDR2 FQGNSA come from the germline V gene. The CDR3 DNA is TGTGCCAGCAGCAAAACCGGACAGTCCTACGAGCAGTACTTC. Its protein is CASSKTGQSYEQYF. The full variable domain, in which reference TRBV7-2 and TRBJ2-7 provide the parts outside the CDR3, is GAGVSQSPSNKVTEKGKDVELRCDPISGHTALYWYRQSLGQGLEFLIYFQGNSAPDKSGLPSDRFSAERTGGSVSTLTIQRTQQEDSAVYLCASSKTGQSYEQYFGPGTRLTVT.

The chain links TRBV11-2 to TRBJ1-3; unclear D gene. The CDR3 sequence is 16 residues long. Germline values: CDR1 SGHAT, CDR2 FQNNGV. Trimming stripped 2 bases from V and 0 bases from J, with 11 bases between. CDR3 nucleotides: TGTGCCAGCAGCTTAAACCTGCCTAACTCTGGAAACACCATATATTTT. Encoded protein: CASSLNLPNSGNTIYF.

In DNA form, the CDR3 reads TGCGCCAGCAGCCCTAAGGAGACTTCCTACGAGCAGTACTTC. Translated: CASSPKETSYEQYF. V gene TRBV4-1 combines with J gene TRBJ2-7, with no clear D. Germline loops: CDR1 MGHRA, CDR2 YSYEKL. The CDR3 has 14 residues. The ends were cut back, 4 bases at V and 1 base at J, with 11 bases in the middle.

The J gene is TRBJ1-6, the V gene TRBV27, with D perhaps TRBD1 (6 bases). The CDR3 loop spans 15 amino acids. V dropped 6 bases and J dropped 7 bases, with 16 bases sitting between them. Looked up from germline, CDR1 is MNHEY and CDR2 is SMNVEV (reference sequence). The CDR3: CASSLIRGQNSPLHF. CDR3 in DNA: TGTGCCAGCAGCCTCATCAGGGGCCAAAATTCACCCCTCCACTTT.

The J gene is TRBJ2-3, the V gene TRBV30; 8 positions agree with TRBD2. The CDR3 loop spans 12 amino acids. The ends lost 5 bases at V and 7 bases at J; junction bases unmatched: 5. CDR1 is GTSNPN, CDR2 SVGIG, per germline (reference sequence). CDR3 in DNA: TGTGCCTGGGGACTAGCACCAAATACGCAGTATTTT. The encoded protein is CAWGLAPNTQYF.

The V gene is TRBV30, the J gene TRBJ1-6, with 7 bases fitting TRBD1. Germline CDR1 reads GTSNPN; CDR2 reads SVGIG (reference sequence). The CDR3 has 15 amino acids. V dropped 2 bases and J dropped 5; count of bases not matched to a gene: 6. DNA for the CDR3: TGTGCCTGGAGTCTGACAGGGATCGATAATTCACCCCTCCACTTT. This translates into CAWSLTGIDNSPLHF.

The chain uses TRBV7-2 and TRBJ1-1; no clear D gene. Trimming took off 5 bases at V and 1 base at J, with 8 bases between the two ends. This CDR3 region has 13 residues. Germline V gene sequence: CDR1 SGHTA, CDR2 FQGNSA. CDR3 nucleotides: TGTGCCAGCAGCACCCGGAGGAACACTGAAGCTTTCTTT. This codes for CASSTRRNTEAFF.

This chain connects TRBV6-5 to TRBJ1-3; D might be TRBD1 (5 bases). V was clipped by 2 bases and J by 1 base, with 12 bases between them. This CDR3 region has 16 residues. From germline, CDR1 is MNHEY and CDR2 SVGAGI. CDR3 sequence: CASSYAPPGSGNTIYF. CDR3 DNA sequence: TGTGCCAGCAGTTACGCCCCCCCAGGGTCTGGAAACACCATATATTTT.

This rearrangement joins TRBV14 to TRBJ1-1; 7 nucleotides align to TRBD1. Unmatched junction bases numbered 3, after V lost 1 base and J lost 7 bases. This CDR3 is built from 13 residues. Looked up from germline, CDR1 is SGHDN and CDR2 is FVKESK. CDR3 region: CASSQGGQLEAFF. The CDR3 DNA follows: TGTGCCAGCAGCCAAGGGGGACAGCTTGAAGCTTTCTTT.

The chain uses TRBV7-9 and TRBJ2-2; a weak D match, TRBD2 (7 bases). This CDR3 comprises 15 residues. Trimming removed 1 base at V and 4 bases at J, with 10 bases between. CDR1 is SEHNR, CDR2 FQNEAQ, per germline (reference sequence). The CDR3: CASSLEAGATGELFF. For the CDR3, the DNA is TGTGCCAGCAGCTTAGAGGCGGGGGCCACCGGGGAGCTGTTTTTT.

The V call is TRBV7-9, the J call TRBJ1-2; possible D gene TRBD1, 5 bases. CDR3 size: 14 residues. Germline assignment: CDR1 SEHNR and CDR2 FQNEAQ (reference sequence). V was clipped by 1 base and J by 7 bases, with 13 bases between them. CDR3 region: CASSLDGREAGYTF. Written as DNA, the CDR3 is TGTGCCAGCAGCTTAGATGGCAGGGAGGCTGGCTACACCTTC.

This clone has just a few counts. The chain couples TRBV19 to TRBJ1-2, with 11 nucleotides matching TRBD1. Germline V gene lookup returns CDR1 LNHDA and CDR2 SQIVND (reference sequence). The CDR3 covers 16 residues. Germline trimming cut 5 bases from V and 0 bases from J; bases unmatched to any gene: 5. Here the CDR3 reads CASSQGTGGPNYGYTF. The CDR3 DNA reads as TGTGCCAGTAGTCAAGGGACAGGGGGTCCTAACTATGGCTACACCTTC.

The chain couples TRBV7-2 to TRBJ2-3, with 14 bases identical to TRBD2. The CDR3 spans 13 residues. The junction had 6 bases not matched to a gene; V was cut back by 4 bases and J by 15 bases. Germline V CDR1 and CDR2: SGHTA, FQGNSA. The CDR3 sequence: CASSSGLAGGPYF. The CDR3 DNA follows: TGTGCCAGCAGCTCCGGACTAGCGGGGGGCCCCTATTTT.

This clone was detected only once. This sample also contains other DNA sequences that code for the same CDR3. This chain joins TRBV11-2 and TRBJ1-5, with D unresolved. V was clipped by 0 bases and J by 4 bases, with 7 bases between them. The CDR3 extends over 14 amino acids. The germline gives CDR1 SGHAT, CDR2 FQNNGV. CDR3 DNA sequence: TGTGCCAGCAGCTTAGATCGCGGTAATCAGCCCCAGCATTTT. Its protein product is CASSLDRGNQPQHF.

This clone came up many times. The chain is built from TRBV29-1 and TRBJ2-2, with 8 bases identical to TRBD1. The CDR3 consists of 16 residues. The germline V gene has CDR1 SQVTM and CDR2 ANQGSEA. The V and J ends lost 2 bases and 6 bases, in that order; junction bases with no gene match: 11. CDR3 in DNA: TGCAGCGTTGAAAGTGGGTGGACAGGGCAAGCCGGGGAGCTGTTTTTT. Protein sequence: CSVESGWTGQAGELFF.